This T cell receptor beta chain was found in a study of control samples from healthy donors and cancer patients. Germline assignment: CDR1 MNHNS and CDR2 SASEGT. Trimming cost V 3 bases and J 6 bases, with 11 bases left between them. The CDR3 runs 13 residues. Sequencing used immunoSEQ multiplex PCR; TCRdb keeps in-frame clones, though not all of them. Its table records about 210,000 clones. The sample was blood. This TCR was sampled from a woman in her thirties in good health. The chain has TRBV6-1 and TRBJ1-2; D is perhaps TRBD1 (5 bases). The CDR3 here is CASSDRGRNGYTF. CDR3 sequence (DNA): TGTGCCAGCAGTGATAGGGGAAGGAATGGCTACACCTTC.